Sequencing of this T cell receptor beta chain was carried out in a study of T cells expressing NK-cell markers. Study-wide results and limits: It is unclear if expanded NKG2C-expressing clones target HCMV antigens.

As the method of synthesis, 5'RACE template switching with UMIs yielded TCR beta cDNA. TCRdb re-called the 5' RACE reads and gives one entry per CDR3 protein, without DNA. The table gives 500,000 to 700,000 distinct CDR3 sequences; the top ten clones make up approximately 3.6% of it. From germline, CDR1 is KGHSH and CDR2 LQKENI. The length of the CDR3 is 14 residues. As concerns this clonotype: Its antigen is currently unknown.

The sample taken for sequencing was blood T cells: a sorted CD56 or NKG2C T cell subset, CD4+ or CD8+ T cells, or bulk PBMC T cells (not recorded which). J is TRBJ1-4 and V is TRBV18; TCRdb outputs TRBD1, but without DNA this stays unchecked. The clonotype comes from a man aged 18-30 years in good health. The CDR3 is CASSSTGETEKLFF.